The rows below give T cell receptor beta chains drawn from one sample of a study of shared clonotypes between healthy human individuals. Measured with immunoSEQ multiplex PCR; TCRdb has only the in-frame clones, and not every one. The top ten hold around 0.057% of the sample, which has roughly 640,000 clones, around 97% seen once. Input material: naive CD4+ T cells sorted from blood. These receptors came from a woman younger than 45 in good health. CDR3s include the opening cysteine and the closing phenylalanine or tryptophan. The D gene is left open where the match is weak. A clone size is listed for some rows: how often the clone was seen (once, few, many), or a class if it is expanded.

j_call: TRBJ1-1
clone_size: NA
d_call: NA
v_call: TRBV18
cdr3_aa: CASSLETGRTEAFF
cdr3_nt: TGTGCCAGCTCACTCGAGACAGGACGCACTGAAGCTTTCTTT

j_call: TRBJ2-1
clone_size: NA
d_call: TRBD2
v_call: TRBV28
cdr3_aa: CASFGSGRADEQFF
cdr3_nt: TGTGCCAGCTTCGGTAGCGGGAGGGCCGACGAGCAGTTCTTC

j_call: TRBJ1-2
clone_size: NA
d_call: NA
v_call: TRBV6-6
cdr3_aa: CASSSSVDGYTF
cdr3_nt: TGTGCCAGCAGCTCGAGCGTCGATGGCTACACCTTC

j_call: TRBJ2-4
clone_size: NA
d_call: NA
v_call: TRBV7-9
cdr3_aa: CASRRRGSKNIQYF
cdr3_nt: TGTGCCAGCCGAAGGCGTGGGTCCAAAAACATTCAGTACTTC

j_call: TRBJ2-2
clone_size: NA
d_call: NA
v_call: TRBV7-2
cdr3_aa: CASTDPVIAENTGELFF
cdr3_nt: TGTGCCAGCACGGACCCGGTGATAGCGGAAAACACCGGGGAGCTGTTTTTT

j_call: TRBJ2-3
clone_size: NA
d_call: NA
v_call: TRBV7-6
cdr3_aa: CASSLSPSAADTQYF
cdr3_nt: TGTGCCAGCAGCTTAAGTCCTAGCGCGGCAGATACGCAGTATTTT

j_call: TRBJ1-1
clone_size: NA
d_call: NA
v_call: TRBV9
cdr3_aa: CASSVVSDNTEAFF
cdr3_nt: TGTGCCAGCAGCGTAGTTTCGGACAACACTGAAGCTTTCTTT

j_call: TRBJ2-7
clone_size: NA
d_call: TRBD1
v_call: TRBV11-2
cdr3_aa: CASSLEGTGKKSSYEQYF
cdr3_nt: TGTGCCAGCAGCTTAGAAGGGACAGGAAAAAAAAGCTCCTACGAGCAGTACTTC

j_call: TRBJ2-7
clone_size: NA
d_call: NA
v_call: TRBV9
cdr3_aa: CASSVNSYEQYF
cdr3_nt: TGTGCCAGCAGCGTAAACTCCTACGAGCAGTACTTC

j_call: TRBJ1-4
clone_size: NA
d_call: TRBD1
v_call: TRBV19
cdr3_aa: CASSIGQGGSKLFF
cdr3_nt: TGTGCCAGTAGTATCGGACAGGGGGGCTCAAAACTGTTTTTT

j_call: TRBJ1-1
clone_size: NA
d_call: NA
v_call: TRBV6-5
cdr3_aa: CASTQGTNTEAFF
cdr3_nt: TGTGCCAGCACTCAGGGGACGAACACTGAAGCTTTCTTT

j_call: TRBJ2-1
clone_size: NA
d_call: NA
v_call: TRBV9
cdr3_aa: CASSVGGGYNEQFF
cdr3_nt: TGTGCCAGCAGCGTAGGAGGAGGGTACAATGAGCAGTTCTTC

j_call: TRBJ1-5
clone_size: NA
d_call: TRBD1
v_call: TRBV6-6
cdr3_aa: CASTPGGQDQPQHF
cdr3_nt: TGTGCCAGCACCCCAGGGGGACAGGACCAGCCCCAGCATTTT

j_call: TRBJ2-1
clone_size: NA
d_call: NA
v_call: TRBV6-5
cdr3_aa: CASRTGTFTYNEQFF
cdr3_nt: TGTGCCAGCAGGACCGGGACGTTTACCTACAATGAGCAGTTCTTC

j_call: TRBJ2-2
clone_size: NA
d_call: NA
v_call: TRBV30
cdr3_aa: CAWSRENAGELFF
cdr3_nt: TGTGCCTGGAGTCGGGAGAACGCCGGGGAGCTGTTTTTT

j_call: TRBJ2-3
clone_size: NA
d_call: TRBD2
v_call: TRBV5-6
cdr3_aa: CASSFGTSGMTDTQYF
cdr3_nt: TGTGCCAGCAGCTTCGGGACTAGCGGAATGACAGATACGCAGTATTTT

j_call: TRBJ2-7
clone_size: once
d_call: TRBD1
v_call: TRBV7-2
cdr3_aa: CASSPGATGDSYEQYF
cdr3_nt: TGTGCCAGCAGCCCGGGAGCGACAGGGGACTCCTACGAGCAGTACTTC

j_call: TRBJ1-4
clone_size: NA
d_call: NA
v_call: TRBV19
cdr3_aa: CASRGSLNEKLFF
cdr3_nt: TGTGCCAGTAGGGGCAGCCTAAATGAAAAACTGTTTTTT

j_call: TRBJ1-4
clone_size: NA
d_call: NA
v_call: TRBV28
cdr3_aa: CASSSPQGLNEKLFF
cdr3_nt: TGTGCCAGCAGTTCCCCCCAGGGTCTTAATGAAAAACTGTTTTTT

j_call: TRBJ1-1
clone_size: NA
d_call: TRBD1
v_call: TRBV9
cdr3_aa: CASSVEDRAEAFF
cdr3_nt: TGTGCCAGCAGCGTAGAAGACAGGGCAGAAGCTTTCTTT

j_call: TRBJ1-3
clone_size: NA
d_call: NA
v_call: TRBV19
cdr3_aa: CASSKDGNSGNTIYF
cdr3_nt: TGTGCCAGTAGTAAGGACGGGAACTCTGGAAACACCATATATTTT

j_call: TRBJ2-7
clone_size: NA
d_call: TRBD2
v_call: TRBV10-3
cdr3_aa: CAIRATSDSYEQYF
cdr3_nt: TGTGCCATCAGGGCAACTAGCGACTCCTACGAGCAGTACTTC

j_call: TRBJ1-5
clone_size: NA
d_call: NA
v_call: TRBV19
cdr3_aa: CASSRIKDRMYSNQPQHF
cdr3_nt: TGTGCCAGTAGTAGGATTAAAGACAGGATGTATAGCAATCAGCCCCAGCATTTT

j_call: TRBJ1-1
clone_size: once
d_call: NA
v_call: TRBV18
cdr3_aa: CASSPGQTNTEAFF
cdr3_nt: TGTGCCAGCTCACCTGGACAGACGAACACTGAAGCTTTCTTT

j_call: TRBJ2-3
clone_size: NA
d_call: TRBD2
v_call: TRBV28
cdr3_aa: CASSPQLAGGVSTDTQYF
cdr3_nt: TGTGCCAGCAGTCCGCAACTAGCGGGAGGGGTGAGCACAGATACGCAGTATTTT

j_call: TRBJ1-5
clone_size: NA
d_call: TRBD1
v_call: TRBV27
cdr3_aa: CASSLFYRGRQPQHF
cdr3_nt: TGTGCCAGCAGTTTATTTTACAGGGGCCGTCAGCCCCAGCATTTT

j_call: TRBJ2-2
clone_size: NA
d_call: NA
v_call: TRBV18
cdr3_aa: CASSPLKVPGELFF
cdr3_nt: TGTGCCAGCTCACCACTGAAGGTACCCGGGGAGCTGTTTTTT

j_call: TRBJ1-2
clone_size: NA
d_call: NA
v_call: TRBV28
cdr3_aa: CASSLNSLTNYGYTF
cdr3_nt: TGTGCCAGCAGTTTAAATAGCCTAACTAACTATGGCTACACCTTC

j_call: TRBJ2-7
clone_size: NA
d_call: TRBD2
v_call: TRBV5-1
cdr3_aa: CASSLRDRAIAGGTGLGEQYF
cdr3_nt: TGCGCCAGCAGCTTGCGGGACAGAGCTATAGCGGGAGGGACGGGCTTAGGGGAGCAGTACTTC

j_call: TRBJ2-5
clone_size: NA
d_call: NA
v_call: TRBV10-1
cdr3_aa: CASSAGVGETQYF
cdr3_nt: TGCGCCAGCAGTGCGGGAGTAGGAGAGACCCAGTACTTC

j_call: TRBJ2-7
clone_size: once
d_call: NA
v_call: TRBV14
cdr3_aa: CASSPQYSYEQYF
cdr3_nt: TGTGCCAGCAGCCCTCAGTACTCCTACGAGCAGTACTTC

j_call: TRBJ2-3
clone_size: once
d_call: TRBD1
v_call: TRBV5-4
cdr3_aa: CASSFPRPGGADTQYF
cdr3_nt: TGTGCCAGCAGCTTCCCCCGGCCAGGGGGCGCAGATACGCAGTATTTT

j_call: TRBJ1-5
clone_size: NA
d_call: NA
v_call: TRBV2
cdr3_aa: CASSPRGNQPQHF
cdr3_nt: TGTGCCAGCAGTCCCAGGGGCAATCAGCCCCAGCATTTT

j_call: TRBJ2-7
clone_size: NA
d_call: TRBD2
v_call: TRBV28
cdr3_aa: CASSSAGGPSYEQYF
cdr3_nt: TGTGCCAGCAGCTCCGCGGGGGGTCCCTCCTACGAGCAGTACTTC

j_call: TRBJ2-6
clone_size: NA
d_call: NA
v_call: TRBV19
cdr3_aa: CASRPGSSGANVLTF
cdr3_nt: TGTGCCAGTAGGCCGGGGAGCTCTGGGGCCAACGTCCTGACTTTC

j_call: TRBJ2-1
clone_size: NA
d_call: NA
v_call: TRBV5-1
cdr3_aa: CASSYPHNYNEQFF
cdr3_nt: TGCGCCAGCAGCTACCCGCATAACTACAATGAGCAGTTCTTC